Here is one TCR beta chain with its context. Its antigen is unknown. Germline V gene sequence: CDR1 SQVTM, CDR2 ANQGSEA. The CDR3 contains 12 residues. V lost 3 bases, J lost 10 bases, and 15 bases lay in between. The sample comes from a study of T cell repertoires in cytomegalovirus infection. Using its own MiXCR run on the reads, TCRdb lists one record per CDR3 protein. The data hold 750,000 to 950,000 distinct CDR3 sequences, with just under 30% observed a single time. The TCR sequence derives from a human donor in good health (CMV status not recorded). Some clones in this sample may be carry-over from other donors' samples. This sequence joins TRBV29-1 and TRBJ1-1, with D possibly matching TRBD1 (5 bases). The input for sequencing was cultured CD8+ T cells from PBMCs, taken from culture after CMV antigen stimulation. CDR3 residues: CSVDGGTLGAFF. The DNA of the CDR3 is TGCAGCGTTGACGGAGGGACCCTTGGAGCTTTCTTT. The complete variable domain, with remaining parts taken from reference TRBV29-1 and TRBJ1-1, reads SAVISQKPSRDICQRGTSLTIQCQVDSQVTMMFWYRQQPGQSLTLIATANQGSEATYESGFVIDKFPISRPNLTFSTLTVSNMSPEDSSIYLCSVDGGTLGAFFGQGTRLTVV.